The sequence of this T cell receptor beta chain was determined in a study of cytomegalovirus exposure and HLA in healthy donors. Points on this clone: As yet, its antigen is unknown.

Study-level points and caveats: Productive rates of about 90% or about 30% were seen for most TCR beta V segments in an earlier analysis. HLA allele associations emerged for 15,000 to 20,000 TCR beta sequences in a later analysis, at 0.05 false discovery rate. Researchers reportedly found TCR beta sequences accurately predicted most subjects' HLA-A and HLA-B alleles.

V was pared by 4 bases and J by 7 bases, with 4 bases of the junction left unmatched. The CDR3 is 15 residues long. Germline loops: CDR1 MNHGY, CDR2 SVAAGI. The PCR ran on 60 Vbeta and 13 Jbeta primers. Method: immunoSEQ multiplex PCR; TCRdb's copy keeps in-frame clones and lacks some. The sample has roughly 100,000 clones; about 80% are singletons. Sequencing was carried out using PBMCs. This rearrangement joins TRBV6-9 to TRBJ2-2, with 12 bases identical to TRBD1. The TCR originated in a man younger than 35 in good health and CMV-seropositive. CDR3 in amino acids: CASSSGQGAYGELFF. In nucleotides, the CDR3 is TGTGCCAGCAGTTCGGGACAGGGGGCGTACGGGGAGCTGTTTTTT.